Sequencing of this T cell receptor beta chain was carried out in a study of identifying expanded T cells in peripheral blood. Study-wide findings and caveats: Approximately two-week clone count variance significantly increased as total template count grew. About 1.2 clones differed between technical replicates, versus roughly 16 and 20 over time.

During the collection period, no donor immune events like infections were recorded. Regarding this clone: Its target is unknown.

Assay used: immunoSEQ multiplex PCR; TCRdb lists only in-frame clones, some missing. Among around 47,000 clones listed, around 82% were seen once. The V end lost 5 bases, the J end lost 0 bases, and 8 bases lay between the germline ends. CDR1 and CDR2 from the germline V gene are MNHNY and SVGAGI (reference sequence). The CDR3 contains 14 residues. The sequence was obtained from a person aged 18-70 years in good health. V usage is TRBV6-6 and J usage is TRBJ2-1; the D gene is possibly TRBD1 (5 bases). The specimen sequenced was blood. CDR3 protein: CASSRQSSYNEQFF. DNA of the CDR3: TGTGCCAGCAGTCGACAGAGCTCCTACAATGAGCAGTTCTTC.